This T cell receptor beta chain was recorded in a study of monozygotic twins with inflammatory bowel disease. The length of the CDR3 is 12 residues. Germline V lookup: CDR1 GTSNPN, CDR2 SVGIG (reference sequence). TCRdb reanalyzed the 5' RACE reads, giving one entry per CDR3 protein sequence and no DNA. The listing contains 420,000 or so distinct CDR3 sequences. Without any T cell sorting, total RNA was isolated from whole blood. The V and J genes are TRBV30 and TRBJ1-2. This receptor was taken from a human donor with ulcerative colitis or Crohn's disease, or a healthy co-twin of an affected twin (not recorded which). Sample: blood. CDR3 loop: CAWSDRGGGYTF.